These T cell receptor beta chains were read from a single sample in a study of blood T cell repertoires in COVID-19. The protocol was immunoSEQ multiplex PCR, while the TCRdb copy is restricted to in-frame clones and leaves out a portion. The sample shows over 95,000 clones, roughly 85% of them seen only once. The sequenced material came from peripheral blood. The receptors come from a middle-aged man with acute or convalescent COVID-19. Both conserved end residues are part of each CDR3. A D gene is named only where the DNA matches it firmly. Clone size is shown for a subset of rows, as once, few, many or a class of expanded clone.

TRBV6-2/TRBV6-3	TRBJ2-7	.	.	CASSWAEYEQYF	TGTGCCAGCAGTTGGGCAGAGTACGAGCAGTACTTC
TRBV10-3	TRBJ2-1	once	.	CAISAGESSYNEQFF	TGTGCCATCAGTGCCGGGGAAAGCTCCTACAATGAGCAGTTCTTC
TRBV7-9	TRBJ2-7	.	.	CASNPSDTAYEQYF	TGTGCCAGCAACCCCTCGGACACGGCCTACGAGCAGTACTTC
TRBV3-1/TRBV3-2	TRBJ1-6	few	TRBD1	CASSHGQGDSPLHF	TGTGCCAGCAGCCATGGCCAGGGGGATTCACCCCTCCACTTT
TRBV7-3	TRBJ2-2	.	TRBD1	CASSLGQGIGELFF	TGTGCCAGCAGCCTAGGACAGGGTATAGGGGAGCTGTTTTTT
TRBV2	TRBJ2-7	.	TRBD2	CASKRGLAGEQYF	TGTGCCAGCAAAAGGGGTCTAGCGGGCGAGCAGTACTTC
TRBV18	TRBJ2-3	few	.	CASSPSGLADTQYF	TGTGCCAGCTCACCAAGCGGATTAGCAGATACGCAGTATTTT
TRBV6-6	TRBJ2-5	.	TRBD2	CASSRQPLAGGRKETQYF	TGTGCCAGCAGTCGACAGCCGCTAGCGGGGGGGCGGAAAGAGACCCAGTACTTC
TRBV10-1	TRBJ2-3	.	TRBD1	CASSDAYFPGGEDTQYF	TGCGCCAGCAGTGACGCGTATTTCCCAGGGGGCGAAGATACGCAGTATTTT
TRBV14	TRBJ1-1	.	TRBD1	CASSRVQGARSTEAFF	TGTGCCAGCAGCCGAGTGCAGGGGGCGAGGAGCACTGAAGCTTTCTTT
TRBV12-3/TRBV12-4	TRBJ1-1	.	TRBD1	CASSRNRGLAFF	TGTGCCAGCAGTAGGAACAGGGGGCTAGCTTTCTTT
TRBV7-3	TRBJ2-2	few	.	CASSSGANTGELFF	TGTGCCAGCAGCTCGGGGGCGAACACCGGGGAGCTGTTTTTT
TRBV7-8	TRBJ1-2	.	.	CASSLVGGLGYGYTF	TGTGCCAGCAGCTTAGTGGGGGGACTGGGCTATGGCTACACCTTC
TRBV29-1	TRBJ1-1	few	.	CSVEDPGAAEAFF	TGCAGCGTTGAAGACCCAGGGGCCGCTGAAGCTTTCTTT
TRBV4-2	TRBJ2-3	.	.	CASSLTAGTSTDTQYF	TGTGCCAGCAGCCTTACTGCCGGGACTTCGACAGATACGCAGTATTTT
TRBV24-1	TRBJ2-7	few	TRBD2	CATSDRLAGTYEQYF	TGTGCCACCAGTGATAGACTAGCGGGGACCTACGAGCAGTACTTC
TRBV3-1/TRBV3-2	TRBJ1-1	.	.	CASRHERTGFGTEAFF	TGTGCCAGCAGGCACGAACGAACAGGGTTTGGGACTGAAGCTTTCTTT
TRBV5-6	TRBJ2-3	.	TRBD2	CASSWVAGGSTDTQYF	TGTGCCAGCAGCTGGGTAGCCGGGGGGAGCACAGATACGCAGTATTTT
TRBV9	TRBJ2-3	.	.	CASSVGEGGPIDTQYF	TGTGCCAGCAGCGTAGGGGAGGGGGGGCCGATAGATACGCAGTATTTT
TRBV2	TRBJ2-3	.	.	CASRQSGFMADMQYF	TGTGCCAGCCGCCAGTCAGGGTTTATGGCAGATATGCAGTATTTT
TRBV7-9	TRBJ1-2	.	.	CASSLALGQNYGYTF	TGTGCCAGCAGCTTGGCCCTCGGACAGAACTATGGCTACACCTTC
TRBV27	TRBJ2-6	once	TRBD1	CASSTGTASGANVLTF	TGTGCCAGCAGTACTGGGACAGCCTCTGGGGCCAACGTCCTGACTTTC
TRBV21-1	TRBJ1-5	.	.	CASRKKTRGYQPQHF	TGTGCCAGCAGAAAAAAAACCCGGGGTTATCAGCCCCAGCATTTT
TRBV5-6	TRBJ1-2	.	.	CASDFSWRSANYGYTF	TGTGCCAGCGACTTCTCTTGGAGGTCAGCTAACTATGGCTACACCTTC
TRBV12-5	TRBJ2-1	few	TRBD2	CASGLGHSGESGEQFF	TGTGCTAGTGGTTTGGGTCACAGCGGGGAAAGCGGTGAGCAGTTCTTC
TRBV6-5	TRBJ2-7	few	TRBD2	CASSYSSGGYEQYF	TGTGCCAGCAGTTACTCTAGCGGGGGCTACGAGCAGTACTTC
TRBV11-2	TRBJ2-7	.	TRBD2	CASSKRSGTSGGIPYEQYF	TGTGCCAGCAGCAAGAGATCCGGGACTAGCGGGGGCATACCCTACGAGCAGTACTTC
TRBV5-5	TRBJ1-1	.	.	CASSLWPEGTEAFF	TGTGCCAGCAGCTTGTGGCCCGAGGGCACTGAAGCTTTCTTT
TRBV11-2	TRBJ2-1	.	.	CASSRQGLHSSYNEQFF	TGTGCCAGCTCCAGACAGGGACTTCACAGCTCCTACAATGAGCAGTTCTTC
TRBV6-5	TRBJ2-2	.	.	CASLPSLNTGELFF	TGTGCCAGCCTACCTAGTCTGAACACCGGGGAGCTGTTTTTT
TRBV9	TRBJ2-3	.	.	CASSVGIQSTDTQYF	TGTGCCAGCAGCGTAGGAATCCAGAGCACAGATACGCAGTATTTT
TRBV12-5	TRBJ2-1	.	.	CASGLVESGEAVYNEQFF	TGTGCTAGTGGTTTGGTAGAGAGTGGGGAGGCGGTCTACAATGAGCAGTTCTTC
TRBV7-9	TRBJ1-1	.	TRBD1	CASSFDGQAHTEAFF	TGTGCCAGCAGCTTCGATGGACAGGCCCACACTGAAGCTTTCTTT
TRBV6-6	TRBJ1-6	.	.	CASSFKTTSGSPLHF	TGTGCCAGCAGTTTCAAGACTACCTCGGGTTCACCCCTCCACTTT
TRBV29-1	TRBJ2-2	.	TRBD1	CSVLRDRDPANTGELFF	TGCAGCGTCCTCCGGGACAGAGATCCCGCGAACACCGGGGAGCTGTTTTTT
TRBV27	TRBJ1-1	.	.	CASRIQGANTEAFF	TGTGCCAGCAGAATACAGGGAGCGAACACTGAAGCTTTCTTT
TRBV18	TRBJ2-7	few	.	CARRSTGYEQYF	TGTGCCAGACGATCGACAGGCTACGAGCAGTACTTC
TRBV7-9	TRBJ2-1	.	TRBD1	CASSLPGQGSYNEQFF	TGTGCCAGCAGCTTACCGGGACAGGGATCCTACAATGAGCAGTTCTTC
TRBV18	TRBJ1-2	.	.	CASSPLGGQIEGYTF	TGTGCCAGCTCACCTCTTGGGGGCCAGATAGAAGGCTACACCTTC
TRBV5-4	TRBJ2-1	.	.	CASSSPRDYNEQFF	TGTGCCAGCAGCTCCCCTCGGGACTACAATGAGCAGTTCTTC
TRBV24-1	TRBJ2-3	.	TRBD1	CATSDFGQERYF	TGTGCCACCAGTGATTTCGGACAGGAACGGTACTTT
TRBV2	TRBJ1-4	.	.	CASSDHGVPNEKLFF	TGTGCCAGCAGTGATCACGGGGTTCCCAATGAAAAACTGTTTTTT
TRBV21-1	TRBJ1-3	.	.	CASSKDCRSGNTIYF	TGTGCCAGCAGCAAGGACTGCCGCTCTGGAAACACCATATATTTT